Reported below is one T cell receptor beta chain. The assay was immunoSEQ multiplex PCR, and TCRdb's table has in-frame clones only and misses some. Found here are under 300,000 clones, less than 90% of them singletons; the top ten hold 2.5% to 3.5%. Recovered participants had two consecutive negative NP/OP PCR tests, healthcare professional clearance, or symptom resolution. The sample originates from a study of blood T cell repertoires in COVID-19. On the study more broadly: PBMCs, B-cell-depleted T cells, or T cells were the source of the cDNA or gDNA that made up the material.

Germline CDR1 and CDR2: SGHAT and FQNNGV. The CDR3 runs to 15 residues. V dropped 1 base and J dropped 5 bases, with 13 bases sitting between them. Material: PBMCs or T cells enriched from blood (not recorded which). V is TRBV11-2 and J is TRBJ2-3; D not resolved. The sequence was obtained from a woman between 50 and 59 years old who had recovered from COVID-19. The CDR3 nucleotides read TGTGCCAGCAGCTTAGCGGGTGGTAGGTTAGATACGCAGTATTTT. This codes for CASSLAGGRLDTQYF.